The 21 T cell receptor beta chains below were found in one sample sequenced in a study of breast tumors, draining lymph nodes, adjacent tissues. TCRdb called the multiplex PCR reads again in MiXCR, with one record for every CDR3 protein. The sample lists 65,000 to 80,000 distinct CDR3 sequences, 15% to 20% occurring once. The lymph nodes were axillary draining lymph nodes from breast cancer patients. Sequencing used axillary lymph node tissue. Receptors were obtained from a female donor with breast cancer. Some clones in this sample may be carry-over from other donors' samples.

This clonotype was recorded at least ten times. This sequence joins TRBV20-1 and TRBJ2-7; 12 bases are shared with TRBD2. V lost 2 bases, J lost 2 bases, and 7 bases stayed unmatched. CDR3 length: 16 amino acids. Germline CDR1 DFQATT, CDR2 SNEGSKA (reference sequence). CDR3 region: CSARPRTSGKAYEQYF. CDR3 sequence (DNA): TGCAGTGCTAGACCTCGGACTAGCGGGAAAGCCTACGAGCAGTACTTC.

With respect to this clonotype: A clone one base away is much larger, so this may be a read error. The rearrangement uses TRBV5-4 and TRBJ1-2; D possibly corresponds to TRBD1 (6 bases). CDR1 and CDR2 (germline): SGHNT, YYREEE (reference sequence). This CDR3 spans 14 amino acids. DNA of the CDR3: TGTGCCGGCAGCTTGGATCAGGGGTTGGATGGCTACACCTTC. Its translation is CAGSLDQGLDGYTF.

This clonotype occurred a few times. The chain joins TRBV5-1 to TRBJ2-3; TRBD2 matches 7 bases. This CDR3 has 15 amino acids. CDR1 SGHRS and CDR2 YFSETQ come from the germline V gene. V was clipped by 5 bases and J by 0 bases; unmatched bases: 6. Here the CDR3 reads CASSSNSGSTDTQYF. CDR3 nucleotides: TGCGCCAGCAGTTCGAATAGCGGGAGCACAGATACGCAGTATTTT.

This clonotype was picked up many times. The genes are TRBV6-5 and TRBJ2-1, with a possible D match to TRBD1 (6 bases). Germline CDR1 is MNHEY and CDR2 is SVGAGI. The CDR3 runs to 15 residues. V gave up 0 bases and J gave up 2 bases, with 8 bases separating them. The CDR3 is CASSYSDRPYNEQFF. CDR3 sequence (DNA): TGTGCCAGCAGTTACTCAGACAGGCCCTACAATGAGCAGTTCTTC.

This clonotype was seen a single time. The chain employs TRBV30 and TRBJ2-5; D possibly uses TRBD1 or TRBD2 (6 bases each). Trimming took off 3 bases at V and 4 bases at J, with 18 bases between the two ends. The CDR3 loop spans 15 amino acids. The V gene's germline CDR1 is GTSNPN and CDR2 SVGIG (reference sequence). CDR3: CAWSPGGHPPETQYF. CDR3 nucleotide sequence: TGTGCCTGGAGCCCTGGGGGGCACCCCCCAGAGACCCAGTACTTC.

The CDR3 is CASSLARTSGRGDEQFF. CDR3 sequence (DNA): TGTGCCAGCAGCTTAGCCCGGACTAGCGGGAGAGGGGATGAGCAGTTCTTC. The J gene is TRBJ2-1, the V gene TRBV7-3, with TRBD2 matching 13 bases. The CDR3 is 17 residues long. The junction had 9 bases not matched to a gene; V was cut back by 2 bases and J by 8 bases. Germline CDR1 reads SGHTA; CDR2 reads FQGTGA.

This sequence joins TRBV27 and TRBJ1-5; D possibly corresponds to TRBD1 (6 bases). The germline gives CDR1 MNHEY, CDR2 SMNVEV (reference sequence). Trimming took off 2 bases at V and 6 bases at J, with 11 bases between the two ends. The CDR3 consists of 14 residues. The DNA of the CDR3 is TGTGCCAGCAGTTTAGTGGGGGCGAGTCAGCCCCAGCATTTT. Residues: CASSLVGASQPQHF.

Many counts were recorded for this clonotype. V is TRBV10-3 and J is TRBJ2-1; TRBD2 matches at 8 bases. V shed 4 bases, J shed 6 bases, and the junction held 14 bases outside the gene matches. The length of the CDR3 is 17 residues. CDR1 and CDR2 (germline): ENHRY, SYGVKD. For the CDR3, the DNA is TGTGCCATCAGTGCTCTTACCGGGACTAGAGGATCCAATGAGCAGTTCTTC. This gives the protein CAISALTGTRGSNEQFF.

The sample holds a few counts of this clonotype. The rearrangement uses TRBV7-2 and TRBJ1-1; TRBD1 matches 8 bases. Germline V CDR1 and CDR2: SGHTA, FQGNSA. The CDR3 runs 14 residues. Germline trimming cut 2 bases from V and 11 bases from J; bases unmatched to any gene: 10. The CDR3 is CASSLQGAPERAFF. CDR3 DNA sequence: TGTGCCAGCAGCTTACAGGGGGCGCCAGAGCGGGCTTTCTTT.

This clonotype was counted many times. J is TRBJ2-1 and V is TRBV5-8, with a possible D match to TRBD2 (6 bases). The CDR3 has 17 amino acids. Trimming took 0 bases from V and 7 from J, leaving 20 bases between them. Germline V lookup: CDR1 SGHTS, CDR2 YDEGEE. The CDR3 DNA reads as TGTGCCAGCAGCTTGGCCCTGACTAGTGGTGGATGGAATGAGCAGTTCTTC. It translates to CASSLALTSGGWNEQFF.

This clonotype was seen repeatedly, ten times or more. The chain carries TRBV20-1 and TRBJ2-7, with 8 bases matching TRBD1. CDR3 length: 13 residues. The trim removed 4 bases at V and 4 bases at J, leaving 6 bases unmatched. Germline V CDR1 and CDR2: DFQATT, SNEGSKA (reference sequence). CDR3 sequence reads: CSATRQGRYEQYF. For the CDR3, the DNA is TGCAGTGCTACACGACAGGGGAGGTACGAGCAGTACTTC.

This clonotype was seen at least ten times. The J gene is TRBJ2-2, the V gene TRBV12-5, with 9 bases lining up with TRBD1. In germline, CDR1 is LGHNT, CDR2 FRNRAP. The CDR3 is made up of 18 amino acids. The V and J ends lost 2 bases and 6 bases, in that order; junction bases with no gene match: 13. The CDR3 spells CASGLFAGQGLGAGELFF. The CDR3 DNA is TGTGCTAGTGGTTTGTTCGCGGGACAGGGACTGGGAGCCGGGGAGCTGTTTTTT. Variable domain in full (rest from reference TRBV12-5 and TRBJ2-2): DARVTQTPRHKVTEMGQEVTMRCQPILGHNTVFWYRQTMMQGLELLAYFRNRAPLDDSGMPKDRFSAEMPDATLATLKIQPSEPRDSAVYFCASGLFAGQGLGAGELFFGEGSRLTVL.

This clonotype appeared many times. The chain is built from TRBV2 and TRBJ2-7, with a tentative D call TRBD1 (6 bases). The CDR3 runs to 16 residues. Trimming removed 1 base at V and 2 bases at J, with 15 bases between. Germline CDR1 SNHLY, CDR2 FYNNEI. DNA for the CDR3: TGTGCCAGCAGTGAAGGGTTGGGGACACCTCCCTACGAGCAGTACTTC. Its translation is CASSEGLGTPPYEQYF.

This clonotype came up many times. The chain uses TRBV2 and TRBJ1-5; TRBD1 is a possible D gene (6 bases). Germline V lookup: CDR1 SNHLY, CDR2 FYNNEI. With 3 bases removed from V and 7 bases from J, the gap between germline ends came to 16 bases. This CDR3 spans 15 amino acids. The CDR3: CASSESGTLRQPQHF. The CDR3 nucleotides are TGTGCCAGCAGTGAGTCCGGGACACTCAGGCAGCCCCAGCATTTT.

This clonotype was seen repeatedly, ten times or more. This chain joins TRBV29-1 and TRBJ2-2; D remains ambiguous. V lost 2 bases to trimming and J lost 9 bases, with 7 bases between them. There are 11 residues in the CDR3. CDR1 SQVTM and CDR2 ANQGSEA come from the germline V gene. The CDR3 protein is CSVEQGRELFF. DNA of the CDR3: TGCAGCGTTGAACAAGGCAGGGAGCTGTTTTTT.

This clonotype was detected ten times or more. The rearrangement uses TRBV7-2 and TRBJ1-4; the D is unclear. CDR1 SGHTA and CDR2 FQGNSA come from the germline V gene. CDR3 size: 13 residues. The V end lost 1 base, the J end lost 8 bases, and 8 bases lay between the germline ends. CDR3 loop: CASSLGGAEKLFF. For the CDR3, the DNA is TGTGCCAGCAGCTTAGGGGGAGCAGAAAAACTGTTTTTT.

This clonotype was counted ten times or more. One junction end disagrees with the germline gene, perhaps due to a read error. The chain links TRBV20-1 to TRBJ2-7; 9 bases match TRBD2. Germline V gene data show CDR1 as DFQATT and CDR2 as SNEGSKA (reference sequence). The CDR3 consists of 14 residues. CDR3 bases: TGCAGTGCTCGAGATAGCGGGAGTTCCTACGAGCAGTACTTC. Translation gives CSARDSGSSYEQYF.

The chain uses TRBV6-2 or TRBV6-3 and TRBJ1-4, with 7 positions matching TRBD1. Trimming took 2 bases from V and 3 from J; bases not matched to a gene: 9. Germline CDR1 MNHEY, CDR2 SVGEGT. The CDR3 spans 17 residues. For the CDR3, the DNA is TGTGCCAGCAGTTACGAGGAGGGGGCGATGGCTAATGAAAAACTGTTTTTT. Its translation: CASSYEEGAMANEKLFF.

This clonotype was detected ten times or more. The CDR3 sequence: CASTPSGTYEQYF. DNA of the CDR3: TGTGCCAGCACCCCTAGCGGGACCTACGAGCAGTACTTC. The V gene is TRBV6-6, the J gene TRBJ2-7; 9 nucleotides line up with TRBD2. The junction had 3 bases not matched to a gene; V was cut back by 7 bases and J by 2 bases. Germline V gene lookup returns CDR1 MNHNY and CDR2 SVGAGI (reference sequence). The length of the CDR3 is 13 residues.

About this clonotype itself: Possible read error: a much larger clone is one base away. The CDR3 coding sequence is TGTGCCGGCAGTTACCTCGGCAAGACAGGCGCCACTAGCAATGAGCAGTTCTTC. This encodes CAGSYLGKTGATSNEQFF. The V gene is TRBV6-5, the J gene TRBJ2-1; possibly TRBD1 for D (6 bases). The CDR3 has 18 residues. Germline V CDR1 and CDR2: MNHEY, SVGAGI.

This clonotype was counted at least ten times. V is TRBV9 and J is TRBJ2-7; 10 positions match TRBD1. The CDR3 has 15 amino acids. Germline CDR1 and CDR2: SGDLS and YYNGEE. The J segment lost 5 bases and the V segment lost 0 bases, leaving 5 bases of the junction unmatched. DNA for the CDR3: TGTGCCAGCAGCGTAGATACCGGGACAGGGGACGAGCAGTACTTC. It encodes CASSVDTGTGDEQYF.